This T cell receptor (beta chain) emerged from a study of technical replicates of blood from a handful of donors (dated by TCRdb to the late 2010s). As for this clone: Its antigen is still unknown. Base qualities are missing; no much larger clone stands one base away.

Libraries were built with the immunoSEQ multiplex PCR assay. TCRdb's version of the immuneACCESS table is confined to in-frame rearrangements and falls short of the full clone set. An unresolved V gene accounts for under half of the shortfall where checked; the remainder is of unknown origin. The sample table holds tens of thousands of clones, of which 94% were seen once. About 0.25% of the sample comes from the top ten. Sequencing was done on a sample of T cells isolated from PBMCs. This clonotype originated in a human donor in good health.

The CDR3 sequence is CASSFEGGNTEAFF. The DNA sequence follows: TGTGCCAGCAGCTTCGAGGGTGGGAACACTGAAGCTTTCTTT. The chain couples TRBV7-3 to TRBJ1-1; no confident D gene assignment can be made. Including cysteine and phenylalanine, the CDR3 has 14 amino acids. The entry retains the CDR3 DNA only, 42 bases that are in frame from base 1. CDR1 and CDR2 are drawn from the germline V gene: SGHTA, FQGTGA. The junction shows trimming of 3 bases on V and 1 base on J, plus 9 bases between the germline ends.